These T cell receptor beta chains were read from a single sample in a study of blood T cells in healthy people across ages. TCRdb passed the 5' RACE reads through MiXCR, listing each CDR3 protein once. The data contain fewer than 1.5 million distinct CDR3 sequences, about 40% of them singletons. Sequenced sample: blood. Every receptor here comes from a woman aged 18-29 years in good health. Each CDR3 is given with its conserved first and last residue. Fields, in order: clone size, D gene, J gene, V gene, CDR3 protein, CDR3 DNA. The D gene is left open where the match is weak. Rows may omit the clone size; those that give it use once, few, many or a size class.

few TRBD2 TRBJ2-3 TRBV20-1 CSACLAGSDTQYF TGCAGTGCTTGTCTAGCGGGTTCCGATACGCAGTATTTT
NA NA TRBJ2-6 TRBV4-1 CASSQSERGASGANVLTF TGCGCCAGCAGCCAATCAGAGAGGGGGGCATCCGGGGCCAACGTCCTGACTTTC
NA NA TRBJ2-3 TRBV2 CAVQDWGNTDTQYF TGTGCCGTCCAAGACTGGGGGAACACAGATACGCAGTATTTT
NA NA TRBJ1-2 TRBV20-1 CSDASPDRGYTF TGCAGTGACGCTTCACCCGACCGTGGCTACACCTTC
NA NA TRBJ2-7 TRBV27 CASRITTGPYEQYF TGTGCCAGCAGAATTACCACAGGGCCCTACGAGCAGTACTTC
few TRBD1 TRBJ2-7 TRBV13 CASNFRDRLLLGEQYF TGTGCCAGCAACTTTCGGGACAGGCTTTTACTTGGGGAGCAGTACTTC
NA TRBD1 TRBJ2-7 TRBV20-1 CSAPDRWSYEQYF TGCAGTGCTCCGGACAGGTGGTCCTACGAGCAGTACTTC
NA NA TRBJ1-2 TRBV6-2/TRBV6-3 CASSDRSGGYGYTF TGTGCCAGCAGTGATCGGTCGGGGGGCTATGGCTACACCTTC
NA NA TRBJ1-2 TRBV7-2 CASSLGEAGSYTF TGTGCCAGCAGCTTAGGGGAGGCAGGGAGCTACACCTTC
NA TRBD1 TRBJ1-4 TRBV4-1 CASSHQTGSSEKLFF TGCGCCAGCAGCCACCAGACAGGGTCTAGTGAAAAACTGTTTTTT
NA NA TRBJ1-2 TRBV6-1 CASGSVRGYTF TGTGCCAGCGGCAGTGTGAGAGGCTACACCTTC
few TRBD2 TRBJ2-7 TRBV29-1 CSANGGEDEQYF TGCAGCGCAAACGGGGGGGAGGACGAGCAGTACTTC
NA NA TRBJ2-5 TRBV18 CASSPGTIQETQYF TGTGCCAGCTCACCGGGGACCATCCAAGAGACCCAGTACTTC
NA TRBD1 TRBJ2-3 TRBV18 CASSPRGTVSTDTQYF TGTGCCAGCTCACCGAGAGGGACAGTTAGCACAGATACGCAGTATTTT